The 25 T cell receptor beta chains presented below share a single source sample, sequenced in a study of CD8 T cells in Susac syndrome. The RNA input was about 0.5 to 1 ug, and it was reverse transcribed with random hexamers. TCRdb redid the calling of the immunoSEQ multiplex PCR reads with MiXCR, one entry per CDR3 protein. The sample lists under 200,000 distinct CDR3 sequences; 85% to 95% were seen once. Sequenced sample: CD8+ T cells from PBMCs. These receptors all stem from a human donor with multiple sclerosis.

The CDR3 nucleotides are TGTGCCAGCAGGGCTCTAGCGGGCCTCACAGATACGCAGTATTTT. This encodes CASRALAGLTDTQYF. The chain has TRBV7-9 and TRBJ2-3; 8 positions match TRBD2. The CDR3 loop spans 15 amino acids. Germline CDR1 SEHNR, CDR2 FQNEAQ (reference sequence). Trimming removed 6 bases from V and 2 bases from J; junction bases left unmatched: 7.

This rearrangement joins TRBV12-5 to TRBJ1-1; no reliable D call. Germline assignment: CDR1 LGHNT and CDR2 FRNRAP. The CDR3 spans 14 residues. Trimming took 0 bases from V and 8 from J, leaving 13 bases between them. The CDR3 protein is CASGLVLGGHEAFF. In DNA form, the CDR3 reads TGTGCTAGTGGTTTGGTACTAGGTGGCCACGAAGCTTTCTTT.

CDR3 DNA: TGCAGCGTTGGGGGGATCGGCTACACCTTC. As protein: CSVGGIGYTF. V gene TRBV29-1 combines with J gene TRBJ1-2, with a tentative D call TRBD1 (5 bases). Germline assignment: CDR1 SQVTM and CDR2 ANQGSEA. CDR3 length: 10 residues. V was shortened by 4 bases and J by 8 bases, with 8 bases between the two germline ends.

This clonotype has only one observation. The chain couples TRBV9 to TRBJ2-7, with D perhaps matching TRBD2 (5 bases). The CDR3 spans 16 residues. V was clipped by 3 bases and J by 0 bases, with 16 bases between them. Looked up from germline, CDR1 is SGDLS and CDR2 is YYNGEE. The CDR3 region is CASSGGSDGISYEQYF. As DNA, the CDR3 is TGTGCCAGCAGCGGGGGATCGGACGGGATCTCCTACGAGCAGTACTTC.

The rearrangement uses TRBV6-2 or TRBV6-3 and TRBJ1-5; a weak D match, TRBD1 (6 bases). V dropped 3 bases and J dropped 4 bases, with 13 bases sitting between them. This CDR3 comprises 15 residues. The germline V gene encodes CDR1 MNHEY and CDR2 SVGEGT. CDR3: CASSYNRALNQPQHF. The DNA for the CDR3 is TGTGCCAGCAGTTATAACAGGGCCTTAAATCAGCCCCAGCATTTT.

Here the CDR3 DNA reads TGTGCCAGCATTCGGAGGACTCGGGAAGCTTTCTTT. This gives the protein CASIRRTREAFF. V and J are TRBV2 and TRBJ1-1; D unclear. This CDR3 is built from 12 residues. V was shortened by 7 bases and J by 8 bases, with 14 bases between the two germline ends. Germline lookup yields CDR1 SNHLY and CDR2 FYNNEI.

V and J are TRBV11-2 and TRBJ2-4, with 9 bases aligning to TRBD1. The CDR3 runs to 18 residues. V dropped 4 bases and J dropped 1; count of bases not matched to a gene: 11. CDR1 and CDR2 from the germline V gene are SGHAT and FQNNGV. Here the CDR3 reads CASSSRAIDRGAKNIQYF. CDR3 DNA: TGTGCCAGCAGCTCGCGAGCGATCGACAGGGGGGCCAAAAACATTCAGTACTTC.

The genes are TRBV20-1 and TRBJ2-1, with 7 positions matching TRBD2. The CDR3 has 17 amino acids. V shed 2 bases, J shed 6 bases, and the junction held 16 bases outside the gene matches. The germline V gene encodes CDR1 DFQATT and CDR2 SNEGSKA (reference sequence). The CDR3 region is CSARRASGWASGNEQFF. The CDR3 nucleotides read TGCAGTGCTAGAAGGGCTAGCGGATGGGCAAGTGGCAATGAGCAGTTCTTC.

The chain has TRBV2 and TRBJ2-7; D is tentatively TRBD1 or TRBD2 (5 bases each). Trimming cost V 8 bases and J 2 bases, with 10 bases left between them. Germline-derived CDR1 and CDR2 are SNHLY and FYNNEI. CDR3 length: 12 residues. The CDR3: CASVGRAYEQYF. The CDR3 DNA follows: TGTGCCAGCGTGGGGCGGGCCTACGAGCAGTACTTC.

The V call is TRBV6-6, the J call TRBJ2-3, with D perhaps given as TRBD1 or TRBD2 (5 bases each). With 2 bases removed from V and 2 bases from J, the gap between germline ends came to 11 bases. The CDR3 loop spans 15 amino acids. Germline V gene sequence: CDR1 MNHNY, CDR2 SVGAGI (reference sequence). CDR3 sequence (DNA): TGTGCCAGCAGTTACGCAGGGACCGACACAGATACGCAGTATTTT. It yields the protein CASSYAGTDTDTQYF.

The V and J genes are TRBV6-1 and TRBJ2-1, with TRBD1 identical over 8 bases. Germline trimming cut 7 bases from V and 5 bases from J; bases unmatched to any gene: 13. Looked up from germline, CDR1 is MNHNS and CDR2 is SASEGT. The CDR3 has 16 residues. The CDR3 nucleotides are TGTGCCAGCAAACAGCCACAGGGGGGTTTCGACAATGAGCAGTTCTTC. Residues: CASKQPQGGFDNEQFF.

This chain links TRBV5-1 with TRBJ2-7; D might be TRBD2 (6 bases). V gave up 5 bases and J gave up 0 bases, with 9 bases separating them. This CDR3 has 13 amino acids. CDR1 and CDR2 from the germline V gene are SGHRS and YFSETQ. Here the CDR3 DNA reads TGCGCCAGCAGTTGGACTACCTCCTACGAGCAGTACTTC. It encodes CASSWTTSYEQYF.

The chain joins TRBV15 to TRBJ2-3; D call uncertain. V was clipped by 3 bases and J by 3 bases, with 10 bases between them. Germline V lookup: CDR1 LNHNV, CDR2 YYDKDF (reference sequence). CDR3 length equals 14 residues. CDR3 in DNA: TGTGCCACCAGCAGCGCCGCTGGGACAGATACGCAGTATTTT. Translation gives CATSSAAGTDTQYF.

The rearrangement joins TRBV2 to TRBJ1-1; 8 bases are a match to TRBD1. CDR3 size: 12 residues. With V trimmed by 11 bases and J by 13 bases, 15 bases remained unmatched. CDR1 SNHLY and CDR2 FYNNEI come from the germline V gene. This CDR3 reads CAGKFPGQEVFF. As DNA, the CDR3 is TGTGCCGGCAAGTTCCCGGGACAGGAGGTTTTCTTT. Variable domain in full (rest from reference TRBV2 and TRBJ1-1): EPEVTQTPSHQVTQMGQEVILRCVPISNHLYFYWYRQILGQKVEFLVSFYNNEISEKSEIFDDQFSVERPDGSNFTLKIRSTKLEDSAMYFCAGKFPGQEVFFGQGTRLTVV.

The chain recombines TRBV4-1 with TRBJ1-2; 9 bases agree with TRBD1. This CDR3 has 15 amino acids. Germline V gene lookup returns CDR1 MGHRA and CDR2 YSYEKL. The J segment lost 6 bases and the V segment lost 3 bases, leaving 8 bases of the junction unmatched. CDR3 residues: CASSHRGDRANGYTF. CDR3 bases: TGCGCCAGCAGCCACAGAGGGGACAGGGCGAATGGCTACACCTTC.

The chain employs TRBV19 and TRBJ2-1, with 7 bases aligning to TRBD1. The CDR3 is 16 residues long. Trimming cost V 1 base and J 2 bases; bases outside gene matches: 5. Germline CDR1 and CDR2: LNHDA and SQIVND (reference sequence). The CDR3 DNA reads TGTGCCAGTAGTATAGCAGGGACAGTCACCTACAATGAGCAGTTCTTC. This gives the protein CASSIAGTVTYNEQFF.

A single count supports this clonotype. The DNA of the CDR3 is TGTGCCAGTAGCACGACATGGGGGATCAATGAGCAGTTCTTC. Its translation is CASSTTWGINEQFF. The rearrangement joins TRBV19 to TRBJ2-1; D is tentatively TRBD1 or TRBD2 (5 bases each). The CDR3 runs to 14 residues. V lost 6 bases and J lost 6, with 15 bases in between. CDR1 and CDR2 from the germline V gene are LNHDA and SQIVND (reference sequence).

V and J are TRBV20-1 and TRBJ2-3; 8 bases fit TRBD2. The CDR3 sequence is 16 residues long. The germline gives CDR1 DFQATT, CDR2 SNEGSKA (reference sequence). Unmatched junction bases numbered 7, after V lost 0 bases and J lost 2 bases. In nucleotides, the CDR3 is TGCAGTGCTAGAGATCGGGAGGGGGGTTTCACAGATACGCAGTATTTT. This gives the protein CSARDREGGFTDTQYF.

The V call is TRBV27, the J call TRBJ2-3; 9 bases fit TRBD2. Unmatched junction bases numbered 16, after V lost 4 bases and J lost 2 bases. Germline V gene lookup returns CDR1 MNHEY and CDR2 SMNVEV (reference sequence). CDR3 length: 19 amino acids. CDR3 bases: TGTGCCAGCAGTTCAATGACTCGGCTAGCGGGGCCTGACACAGATACGCAGTATTTT. Translation: CASSSMTRLAGPDTDTQYF.

The genes are TRBV3-1 and TRBJ2-1, with TRBD2 matching 9 bases. Trimming at V came to 3 bases and at J to 8 bases, leaving 11 bases not matched to a gene. The CDR3 spans 16 residues. Germline V CDR1 and CDR2: LGHDT, YNNKEL (reference sequence). DNA for the CDR3: TGTGCCAGCAGCCACCTACTAGGCGGGGGGGCCTATGAGCAGTTCTTC. This codes for CASSHLLGGGAYEQFF.

The chain recombines TRBV7-9 with TRBJ1-5, with D possibly TRBD1 on 5 matching bases. This CDR3 is built from 15 residues. The V end was cut by 5 bases, the J end by 1 base, with 12 bases between. Germline V CDR1 and CDR2: SEHNR, FQNEAQ (reference sequence). This chain's CDR3 is CASSLGTDSNQPQHF. CDR3 DNA sequence: TGTGCCAGCAGCCTCGGGACGGACAGCAATCAGCCCCAGCATTTT. Supplemented by reference TRBV7-9 and TRBJ1-5, the full variable domain reads DTGVSQNPRHKITKRGQNVTFRCDPISEHNRLYWYRQTLGQGPEFLTYFQNEAQLEKSRLLSDRFSAERPKGSFSTLEIQRTEQGDSAMYLCASSLGTDSNQPQHFGDGTRLSIL.

This sequence joins TRBV7-9 and TRBJ1-5; D unresolved. The CDR3 totals 12 residues. Germline loops: CDR1 SEHNR, CDR2 FQNEAQ (reference sequence). The V gene lost 8 bases and the J gene lost 4 bases, with 9 bases spanning the gap. The DNA for the CDR3 is TGTGCCAGCGGTGAAGGTAATCAGCCCCAGCATTTT. This sequence encodes CASGEGNQPQHF. Full variable domain (rest looked up from reference TRBV7-9 and TRBJ1-5): DTGVSQNPRHKITKRGQNVTFRCDPISEHNRLYWYRQTLGQGPEFLTYFQNEAQLEKSRLLSDRFSAERPKGSFSTLEIQRTEQGDSAMYLCASGEGNQPQHFGDGTRLSIL.

The genes are TRBV7-9 and TRBJ2-4; D assignment may be TRBD1 or TRBD2 (6 bases each). V was trimmed by 4 bases and J by 8 bases, leaving 15 bases between them. Germline V gene data show CDR1 as SEHNR and CDR2 as FQNEAQ (reference sequence). The CDR3 consists of 14 residues. CDR3 sequence reads: CASSSVRGGYIQYF. The CDR3, as DNA: TGTGCCAGCAGCTCAGTCAGGGGAGGATACATTCAGTACTTC.

The chain carries TRBV19 and TRBJ1-5; maybe TRBD1 (5 bases). The CDR3 has 15 amino acids. Deletions cut 5 bases from V and 3 bases from J, with 14 bases between. The germline CDR1 and CDR2 sequences are LNHDA and SQIVND (reference sequence). The CDR3 sequence: CASSYGQGSNQPQHF. The CDR3, as DNA: TGTGCCAGTAGTTATGGTCAGGGATCCAATCAGCCCCAGCATTTT.

The chain carries TRBV7-9 and TRBJ2-7, with 10 bases lining up with TRBD2. V shed 5 bases and J 3 bases; nucleotides not matched to a gene: 13. The CDR3 contains 17 residues. CDR1 is SEHNR, CDR2 FQNEAQ, per germline (reference sequence). In nucleotides, the CDR3 is TGTGCCAGCAGCCCAAGGGACTCTAGCGGGGGACTCTACGAGCAGTACTTC. Translation: CASSPRDSSGGLYEQYF.